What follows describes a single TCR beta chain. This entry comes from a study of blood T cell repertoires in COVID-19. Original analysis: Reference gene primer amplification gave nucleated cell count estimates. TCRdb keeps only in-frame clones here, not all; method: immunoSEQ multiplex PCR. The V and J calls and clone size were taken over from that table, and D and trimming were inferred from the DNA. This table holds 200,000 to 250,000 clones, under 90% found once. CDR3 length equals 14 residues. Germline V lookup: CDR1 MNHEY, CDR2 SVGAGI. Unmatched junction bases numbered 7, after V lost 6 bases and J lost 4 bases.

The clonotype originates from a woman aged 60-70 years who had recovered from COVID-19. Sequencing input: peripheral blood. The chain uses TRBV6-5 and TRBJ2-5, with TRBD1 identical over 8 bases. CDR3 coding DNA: TGTGCCAGCAGCCGCGACAGGGGCAGAGAGACCCAGTACTTC. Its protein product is CASSRDRGRETQYF.